Shown below are 20 T cell receptor beta chains from a single sample sequenced in a study of cytomegalovirus exposure and HLA in healthy donors. Clones were read by immunoSEQ multiplex PCR, and TCRdb kept only the in-frame ones, dropping some. The table includes about 310,000 clones, roughly 87% detected once. Sequenced sample: PBMCs. The source of these receptors is a man aged 30-40 years in good health and CMV-seronegative.

V usage is TRBV11-2 and J usage is TRBJ2-7, with a possible D match to TRBD2 (7 bases). Germline V gives CDR1 SGHAT, CDR2 FQNNGV. The CDR3 runs 16 residues. The V gene lost 0 bases and the J gene lost 0 bases, with 12 bases spanning the gap. CDR3 in DNA: TGTGCCAGCAGCTTAGAGAGGCGGGGGCTCTCCTACGAGCAGTACTTC. This encodes CASSLERRGLSYEQYF.

A single count supports this clone. CDR3 in DNA: TGCGCCAGCAGCCCCCTGGGACAGGGGAGGACCGGGGAGCTGTTTTTT. Amino acids: CASSPLGQGRTGELFF. The gene calls are TRBV5-1 and TRBJ2-2; 10 nucleotides line up with TRBD1. Losses at the gene ends were 4 bases for V and 5 bases for J; bases not matched to a gene: 8. This CDR3 spans 16 amino acids. Germline V gives CDR1 SGHRS, CDR2 YFSETQ. Using reference TRBV5-1 and TRBJ2-2 for the parts outside the CDR3, the full variable domain is KAGVTQTPRYLIKTRGQQVTLSCSPISGHRSVSWYQQTPGQGLQFLFEYFSETQRNKGNFPGRFSGRQFSNSRSEMNVSTLELGDSALYLCASSPLGQGRTGELFFGEGSRLTVL.

CDR3 coding DNA: TGTGCCAGCAGCCCCTTTATGGGGGGTTCACCCCTCCACTTT. This translates into CASSPFMGGSPLHF. This chain uses TRBV9 with TRBJ1-6; weak D call: TRBD1 (5 bases). V shed 4 bases and J shed 9 bases, with 14 bases lying between them. Germline assignment: CDR1 SGDLS and CDR2 YYNGEE. The CDR3 runs 14 residues. The whole variable domain, remainder taken from reference TRBV9 and TRBJ1-6, is DSGVTQTPKHLITATGQRVTLRCSPRSGDLSVYWYQQSLDQGLQFLIQYYNGEERAKGNILERFSAQQFPDLHSELNLSSLELGDSALYFCASSPFMGGSPLHFGNGTRLTVT.

This clone was seen only once. The genes are TRBV27 and TRBJ2-3, with 13 bases fitting TRBD2. The CDR3 length is 18 residues. Unmatched junction bases numbered 10, after V lost 6 bases and J lost 1 base. CDR1 is MNHEY, CDR2 SMNVEV, per germline (reference sequence). CDR3 nucleotides: TGTGCCAGCAGACCAACTAGCGGGGGGGCCCGAGGCACAGATACGCAGTATTTT. Its protein product is CASRPTSGGARGTDTQYF.

The chain couples TRBV6-4 to TRBJ1-1; 8 bases fit TRBD1. The J segment lost 6 bases and the V segment lost 0 bases, leaving 6 bases of the junction unmatched. CDR1 and CDR2 from the germline V gene are MRHNA and SNTAGT. This CDR3 has 15 residues. This CDR3 reads CASSDSMDRASEAFF. The CDR3 DNA reads as TGTGCCAGCAGTGACTCGATGGACAGGGCTTCTGAAGCTTTCTTT.

The J gene is TRBJ2-7, the V gene TRBV27; 9 nucleotides line up with TRBD1. The V segment lost 6 bases and the J segment 4 bases; nucleotides outside the gene matches: 10. This CDR3 has 15 amino acids. Germline V gene sequence: CDR1 MNHEY, CDR2 SMNVEV (reference sequence). Written as DNA, the CDR3 is TGTGCCAGCAGCCTTTACGGGACAGGGCTATACGAGCAGTACTTC. Residues: CASSLYGTGLYEQYF.

The chain carries TRBV5-1 and TRBJ2-1; no reliable D call. The CDR3 consists of 13 residues. CDR1 is SGHRS, CDR2 YFSETQ, per germline. The V gene lost 2 bases and the J gene lost 7 bases, with 10 bases spanning the gap. The CDR3 nucleotides are TGCGCCAGCAGCTTTCGAGGCTATAATGAGCAGTTCTTC. This codes for CASSFRGYNEQFF. Based on the CDR3 plus reference TRBV5-1 and TRBJ2-1, the full variable domain is KAGVTQTPRYLIKTRGQQVTLSCSPISGHRSVSWYQQTPGQGLQFLFEYFSETQRNKGNFPGRFSGRQFSNSRSEMNVSTLELGDSALYLCASSFRGYNEQFFGPGTRLTVL.

The rearrangement links TRBV10-1 to TRBJ2-3; possible D gene TRBD1, 5 bases. From germline, CDR1 is WNHNN and CDR2 SYGVQD (reference sequence). The CDR3 totals 15 residues. V lost 0 bases and J 6 bases, leaving 13 bases between the germline ends. CDR3 residues: CASSESMGPADTQYF. The CDR3 DNA sequence: TGCGCCAGCAGTGAGTCGATGGGGCCAGCGGATACGCAGTATTTT.

The CDR3 loop is CASSYAGGYTF. CDR3 DNA sequence: TGTGCCAGCAGTTACGCGGGAGGCTACACCTTC. V is TRBV6-6 and J is TRBJ1-2; D is uncertain. V was clipped by 2 bases and J by 8 bases, with 6 bases between them. The germline gives CDR1 MNHNY, CDR2 SVGAGI (reference sequence). There are 11 residues in the CDR3.

This clone was seen just once. The rearrangement links TRBV5-1 to TRBJ1-4; D is unclear. V was clipped by 0 bases and J by 4 bases, with 13 bases between them. The CDR3 totals 16 residues. Germline CDR1 reads SGHRS; CDR2 reads YFSETQ. Here the CDR3 reads CASSLAEAANNEKLFF. The CDR3 coding sequence is TGCGCCAGCAGCTTGGCCGAGGCGGCCAATAATGAAAAACTGTTTTTT.

The chain carries TRBV30 and TRBJ1-6, with 8 bases aligning to TRBD1. V lost 0 bases, J lost 9 bases, and 19 bases stayed unmatched. Germline V lookup: CDR1 GTSNPN, CDR2 SVGIG (reference sequence). This CDR3 comprises 19 residues. Here the CDR3 DNA reads TGTGCCTGGAGTGTATCGTTCGCAGGGGGCAGGATGAGTCGTTCACCCCTCCACTTT. This translates into CAWSVSFAGGRMSRSPLHF.

The gene calls are TRBV10-3 and TRBJ2-1; 8 nucleotides line up with TRBD1. V was clipped by 4 bases and J by 4 bases; unmatched bases: 12. Germline CDR1 and CDR2: ENHRY and SYGVKD. The CDR3 length is 17 residues. CDR3: CAISGGAGTGDYNEQFF. CDR3 sequence (DNA): TGTGCCATCAGTGGGGGGGCAGGGACAGGAGATTACAATGAGCAGTTCTTC.

Here the CDR3 reads CASSLTGRQGDIQYF. In nucleotides, the CDR3 is TGTGCCAGCAGCTTGACAGGGAGACAGGGGGACATTCAGTACTTC. V gene TRBV7-2 combines with J gene TRBJ2-4; 9 positions agree with TRBD1. Germline CDR1 is SGHTA and CDR2 is FQGNSA. This CDR3 is 15 amino acids long. Trimming at V came to 3 bases and at J to 8 bases, leaving 8 bases not matched to a gene.

CDR3 loop: CAIRQDSSYNSPLHF. The CDR3 DNA reads TGTGCCATCCGCCAAGACAGCTCCTATAATTCACCCCTCCACTTT. The rearrangement joins TRBV6-5 to TRBJ1-6, with D perhaps matching TRBD1 (5 bases). The CDR3 covers 15 residues. V was shortened by 10 bases and J by 0 bases, with 13 bases between the two germline ends. CDR1 and CDR2 (germline): MNHEY, SVGAGI.

The chain uses TRBV10-3 and TRBJ2-1, with TRBD1 as a possible D gene (7 bases). V lost 3 bases, J lost 5 bases, and 14 bases lay in between. Germline-derived CDR1 and CDR2 are ENHRY and SYGVKD. CDR3 length equals 15 residues. The CDR3 loop is CAISEPIRGDNEQFF. The CDR3 DNA sequence: TGTGCCATCAGTGAACCGATCAGGGGGGACAATGAGCAGTTCTTC.

The rearrangement uses TRBV19 and TRBJ1-6; unclear D gene. This CDR3 comprises 15 residues. Trimming left V 5 bases short and J 6 bases short, with 14 bases between. Germline CDR1 reads LNHDA; CDR2 reads SQIVND (reference sequence). CDR3 region: CASSSREGSNSPLHF. The CDR3 region has the DNA TGTGCCAGTAGTTCCCGAGAGGGATCTAATTCACCCCTCCACTTT.

J is TRBJ1-3 and V is TRBV5-6; 7 nucleotides line up with TRBD1. The CDR3 runs to 15 residues. V was clipped by 4 bases and J by 5 bases; unmatched bases: 9. Germline CDR1 and CDR2: SGHDT and YYEEEE. The CDR3 spells CASSENRGIRNTIYF. The CDR3 region has the DNA TGTGCCAGCAGCGAGAACAGGGGAATTCGAAACACCATATATTTT.

J is TRBJ1-3 and V is TRBV11-2, with no clear D. The length of the CDR3 is 13 residues. V was trimmed by 7 bases and J by 11 bases, leaving 18 bases between them. The germline CDR1 and CDR2 sequences are SGHAT and FQNNGV. The CDR3 DNA reads TGTGCCAGCATTGGGCGGGCAGCTACAGCCATATATTTT. Its translation: CASIGRAATAIYF.

The chain carries TRBV11-2 and TRBJ1-4; D is unclear. The length of the CDR3 is 18 residues. V shed 4 bases and J shed 5 bases, with 23 bases lying between them. Germline CDR1 reads SGHAT; CDR2 reads FQNNGV. CDR3 coding DNA: TGTGCCAGCAGCTACTCCGTATTTCGGCGGCAGCGAAATGAAAAACTGTTTTTT. As protein: CASSYSVFRRQRNEKLFF.

The chain combines TRBV6-5 with TRBJ2-7, with TRBD1 matching over 7 bases. The CDR3 spans 14 residues. Germline CDR1 is MNHEY and CDR2 is SVGAGI. V was clipped by 2 bases and J by 5 bases; unmatched bases: 6. The CDR3 sequence: CASSYHRGSDEQYF. Here the CDR3 DNA reads TGTGCCAGCAGTTACCACAGGGGAAGCGACGAGCAGTACTTC.